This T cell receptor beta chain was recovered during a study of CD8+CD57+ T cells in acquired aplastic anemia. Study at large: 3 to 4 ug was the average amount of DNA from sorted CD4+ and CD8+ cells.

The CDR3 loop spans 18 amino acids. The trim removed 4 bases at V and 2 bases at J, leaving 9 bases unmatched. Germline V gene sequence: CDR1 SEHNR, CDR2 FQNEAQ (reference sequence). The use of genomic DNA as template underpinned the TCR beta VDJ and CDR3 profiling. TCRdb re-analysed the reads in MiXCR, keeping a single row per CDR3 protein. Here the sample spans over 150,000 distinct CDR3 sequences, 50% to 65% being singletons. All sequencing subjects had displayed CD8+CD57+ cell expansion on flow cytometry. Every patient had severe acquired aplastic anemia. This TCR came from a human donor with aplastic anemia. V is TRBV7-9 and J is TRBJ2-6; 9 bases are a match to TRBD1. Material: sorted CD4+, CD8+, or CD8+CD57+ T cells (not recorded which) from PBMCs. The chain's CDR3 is CASSSLPGQGAGANVLTF. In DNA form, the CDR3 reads TGTGCCAGCAGCTCCCTCCCGGGACAGGGCGCTGGGGCCAACGTCCTGACTTTC. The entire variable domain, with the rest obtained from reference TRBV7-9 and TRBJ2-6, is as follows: DTGVSQNPRHKITKRGQNVTFRCDPISEHNRLYWYRQTLGQGPEFLTYFQNEAQLEKSRLLSDRFSAERPKGSFSTLEIQRTEQGDSAMYLCASSSLPGQGAGANVLTFGAGSRLTVL.